A single sample gave rise to the 27 T cell receptor beta chains below, sequenced in a study of CD8 T cells in Susac syndrome. Reverse transcription of roughly 0.5 to 1 ug RNA used random hexamers. Using its own MiXCR run on the immunoSEQ multiplex PCR reads, TCRdb lists one record per CDR3 protein. Of 180,000 or so distinct CDR3 sequences listed, roughly 94% were seen once; the top ten hold approximately 0.099%. Sequenced: CD4+ T cells from PBMCs. The receptors here all came from a human donor with Susac syndrome.

V usage is TRBV12-3 or TRBV12-4 and J usage is TRBJ1-1; TRBD1 is a possible D gene (5 bases). V shed 1 base and J shed 4 bases, with 13 bases lying between them. The CDR3 is 15 amino acids. CDR3 amino acids: CASSLETRVGTEAFF. CDR3 DNA: TGTGCCAGCAGTTTAGAGACCAGGGTAGGCACTGAAGCTTTCTTT.

This chain connects TRBV3-1 to TRBJ2-3; 11 bases are shared with TRBD2. V trimming: 0 bases; J trimming: 1 base; junction bases outside the gene matches: 9. The germline V gene encodes CDR1 LGHDT and CDR2 YNNKEL (reference sequence). There are 19 residues in the CDR3. CDR3 amino acids: CASSQEPTSGGSRTDTQYF. In DNA form, the CDR3 reads TGTGCCAGCAGCCAAGAACCCACTAGCGGGGGTTCCCGCACAGATACGCAGTATTTT.

This clonotype was found once. The genes are TRBV27 and TRBJ1-5, with unresolved D. Trimming stripped 6 bases from V and 4 bases from J, with 10 bases between. This CDR3 spans 13 amino acids. Germline CDR1 MNHEY, CDR2 SMNVEV (reference sequence). The CDR3 region has the DNA TGTGCCAGCAGCCGAGACTGGAATCAGCCCCAGCATTTT. Its translation: CASSRDWNQPQHF.

This chain links TRBV28 with TRBJ1-2; no clear D. The ends were cut back, 6 bases at V and 5 bases at J, with 13 bases in the middle. The CDR3 is made up of 13 amino acids. Looked up from germline, CDR1 is MDHEN and CDR2 is SYDVKM. The CDR3 region is CASRYSNGYGYTF. For the CDR3, the DNA is TGTGCCAGCAGGTACTCGAATGGGTATGGCTACACCTTC.

The sample holds one count of this clonotype. The chain uses TRBV3-1 and TRBJ1-2, with D uncertain. The V end was cut by 4 bases, the J end by 8 bases, with 17 bases between. Germline V gene data show CDR1 as LGHDT and CDR2 as YNNKEL (reference sequence). The CDR3 is 14 amino acids. The CDR3 is CASSPNMKSRGYTF. CDR3 DNA sequence: TGTGCCAGCAGCCCGAACATGAAAAGCAGGGGCTACACCTTC.

This chain connects TRBV27 to TRBJ2-1; 16 nucleotides align to TRBD2. The CDR3 has 16 amino acids. The junction had 7 bases not matched to a gene; V was cut back by 5 bases and J by 9 bases. The germline V gene has CDR1 MNHEY and CDR2 SMNVEV (reference sequence). Here the CDR3 reads CASSQRGTSGRGEQFF. The CDR3, as DNA: TGTGCCAGCAGTCAACGGGGGACTAGCGGGAGGGGTGAGCAGTTCTTC.

This clonotype was detected once. This chain links TRBV21-1 with TRBJ2-5; the table calls TRBD1, which could not be checked here. TRBV21-1 is recorded as a pseudogene. The CDR3 totals 15 residues. The CDR3 DNA sequence: TGTGCCATCTCAATAGACAGGGGGCGGCGAGAGACCCAGTACTTC. The encoded protein is CAISIDRGRRETQYF.

Details on this clonotype: One end of the junction does not line up with germline, which may come from a read error. This sequence joins TRBV3-1 and TRBJ1-1; 7 nucleotides align to TRBD1. The CDR3 spans 14 residues. Germline V gene lookup returns CDR1 LGHDT and CDR2 YNNKEL (reference sequence). The CDR3 spells CASSGRDRDTEVFF. Written as DNA, the CDR3 is TGTGCCAGCAGCGGGCGAGACAGGGATACTGAAGTTTTCTTT.

The chain joins TRBV28 to TRBJ2-1; tentative D call: TRBD1 (6 bases). Germline V gene lookup returns CDR1 MDHEN and CDR2 SYDVKM. The CDR3 consists of 14 residues. Trimming cost V 6 bases and J 3 bases, with 12 bases left between them. CDR3 nucleotide sequence: TGTGCCAGCAGCTTAACAGGGTTCTACAATGAGCAGTTCTTC. This gives the protein CASSLTGFYNEQFF.

The genes are TRBV7-9 and TRBJ2-7, with D uncertain. The CDR3 covers 12 residues. Per germline, CDR1 SEHNR and CDR2 FQNEAQ (reference sequence). Deletions cut 5 bases from V and 5 bases from J, with 10 bases between. CDR3 DNA: TGTGCCAGCAGCGATCAGGAAAACGAGCAGTACTTC. Translating it yields CASSDQENEQYF.

The chain is built from TRBV20-1 and TRBJ2-5; D is possibly TRBD2 (5 bases). The CDR3 contains 16 residues. Per the germline V gene, CDR1 is DFQATT and CDR2 is SNEGSKA (reference sequence). V shed 3 bases and J shed 0 bases, with 17 bases lying between them. The CDR3 DNA reads as TGCAGTGCTAGCCCCACTAGGAGGTTGTACCAAGAGACCCAGTACTTC. The encoded protein is CSASPTRRLYQETQYF.

The chain couples TRBV7-9 to TRBJ2-1, with 9 bases aligning to TRBD2. With 5 bases clipped from V and 7 bases from J, the junction kept 12 bases outside the gene matches. CDR1 and CDR2 (germline): SEHNR, FQNEAQ (reference sequence). The CDR3 is made up of 16 amino acids. This CDR3 reads CASSERGRALGNEQFF. CDR3 bases: TGTGCCAGCAGCGAACGCGGGAGGGCCCTCGGGAATGAGCAGTTCTTC.

This chain uses TRBV12-3 or TRBV12-4 with TRBJ2-5; D possibly corresponds to TRBD2 (5 bases). This CDR3 contains 15 residues. The V and J ends lost 6 bases and 3 bases respectively, with 17 bases between them. CDR3 loop: CASRALWRAEETQYF. For the CDR3, the DNA is TGTGCCAGCAGAGCTCTATGGCGGGCGGAAGAGACCCAGTACTTC.

V usage is TRBV20-1 and J usage is TRBJ1-5; 7 bases match TRBD1. Per the germline V gene, CDR1 is DFQATT and CDR2 is SNEGSKA (reference sequence). The CDR3 has 16 residues. Losses at the gene ends were 1 base for V and 5 bases for J; bases not matched to a gene: 11. Here the CDR3 DNA reads TGCAGTGCTAGAGGATCACAGGGGAGGGGATATCAGCCCCAGCATTTT. Translated: CSARGSQGRGYQPQHF.

The rearrangement links TRBV29-1 to TRBJ2-5, with D maybe TRBD2 (5 bases). The CDR3 is 11 amino acids. The germline V gene has CDR1 SQVTM and CDR2 ANQGSEA. The V gene lost 8 bases and the J gene lost 4 bases, with 11 bases spanning the gap. The CDR3 is CSLEVGETQYF. The CDR3 coding sequence is TGCAGCTTGGAGGTGGGAGAGACCCAGTACTTC.

This clonotype was seen once. The rearrangement links TRBV12-3 or TRBV12-4 to TRBJ2-1; tentative D call: TRBD1 (5 bases). V was clipped by 5 bases and J by 5 bases, with 10 bases between them. This CDR3 has 13 amino acids. In nucleotides, the CDR3 is TGTGCCAGCAGTCTCGACAGACACAATGAGCAGTTCTTC. Translation gives CASSLDRHNEQFF.

J is TRBJ2-1 and V is TRBV7-2; 9 nucleotides align to TRBD2. This CDR3 has 16 residues. With V trimmed by 2 bases and J by 4 bases, 6 bases remained unmatched. In germline, CDR1 is SGHTA, CDR2 FQGNSA. The CDR3 region is CASSLQAGGSYNEQFF. The CDR3 bases are TGTGCCAGCAGCTTACAAGCGGGGGGCTCTTACAATGAGCAGTTCTTC.

The chain links TRBV2 to TRBJ2-1; D is undetermined. The V end was cut by 6 bases, the J end by 8 bases, with 8 bases between. Germline CDR1 SNHLY, CDR2 FYNNEI. The CDR3 has 11 amino acids. CDR3 amino acids: CASSLIHEQFF. The DNA for the CDR3 is TGTGCCAGCAGCCTAATCCATGAGCAGTTCTTC.

The rearrangement links TRBV10-3 to TRBJ1-2; tentatively, D is TRBD1 (6 bases). The CDR3 is 15 amino acids. Looked up from germline, CDR1 is ENHRY and CDR2 is SYGVKD. Trimming stripped 0 bases from V and 8 bases from J, with 16 bases between. CDR3 DNA sequence: TGTGCCATCAGTGAGTCTGGACAGAACCCGTTCGGCTACACCTTC. It encodes CAISESGQNPFGYTF.

The rearrangement joins TRBV30 to TRBJ1-2, with 7 bases fitting TRBD1. V dropped 4 bases and J dropped 8; count of bases not matched to a gene: 10. The CDR3 runs to 13 residues. In germline, CDR1 is GTSNPN, CDR2 SVGIG (reference sequence). The CDR3 nucleotides are TGTGCCTGGATTACAGGGGCGCTGGGGGGCTACACCTTC. Encoded protein: CAWITGALGGYTF.

The rearrangement links TRBV19 to TRBJ2-3, with 7 bases aligning to TRBD2. Germline V gives CDR1 LNHDA, CDR2 SQIVND (reference sequence). Unmatched junction bases numbered 9, after V lost 4 bases and J lost 2 bases. The CDR3 contains 16 residues. In DNA, the CDR3 is TGTGCCAGTAGTACGCTGCGCGGGGGAACCACAGATACGCAGTATTTT. Protein sequence: CASSTLRGGTTDTQYF. Filled out from reference TRBV19 and TRBJ2-3, the complete variable domain reads DGGITQSPKYLFRKEGQNVTLSCEQNLNHDAMYWYRQDPGQGLRLIYYSQIVNDFQKGDIAEGYSVSREKKESFPLTVTSAQKNPTAFYLCASSTLRGGTTDTQYFGPGTRLTVL.

The V and J genes are TRBV5-4 and TRBJ1-2; maybe TRBD1 (6 bases). Germline loops: CDR1 SGHNT, CDR2 YYREEE (reference sequence). CDR3 size: 14 residues. Trimming cost V 4 bases and J 5 bases, with 15 bases left between them. CDR3 sequence (DNA): TGTGCCAGCAGCAGATCAGGGGCGGGGTATGGCTACACCTTC. Translation: CASSRSGAGYGYTF.

The chain recombines TRBV28 with TRBJ2-5, with TRBD1 matching over 8 bases. Germline loops: CDR1 MDHEN, CDR2 SYDVKM. After removal of 6 bases from V and 1 base from J, the junction contained 13 bases not matched to a gene. The CDR3 is 17 amino acids. The DNA for the CDR3 is TGTGCCAGCAGCCCCTTGAGTGACAGGGGACTCCAAGAGACCCAGTACTTC. Translated: CASSPLSDRGLQETQYF. Complete variable domain (other parts from reference TRBV28 and TRBJ2-5): DVKVTQSSRYLVKRTGEKVFLECVQDMDHENMFWYRQDPGLGLRLIYFSYDVKMKEKGDIPEGYSVSREKKERFSLILESASTNQTSMYLCASSPLSDRGLQETQYFGPGTRLLVL.

V is TRBV29-1 and J is TRBJ1-1; perhaps TRBD1 as D (5 bases). The CDR3 is made up of 12 amino acids. Between the trimmed V and J ends, which lost 6 bases and 1 base, there was a span of 9 bases. Germline assignment: CDR1 SQVTM and CDR2 ANQGSEA. The CDR3 here is CSVSRGNTEAFF. The CDR3 DNA reads as TGCAGCGTCTCAAGGGGGAACACTGAAGCTTTCTTT.

This chain's CDR3 is CASRLGQNTEAFF. For the CDR3, the DNA is TGTGCCAGCAGGCTAGGACAGAACACTGAAGCTTTCTTT. The rearrangement links TRBV6-5 to TRBJ1-1, with D perhaps TRBD1 (5 bases). The V gene's germline CDR1 is MNHEY and CDR2 SVGAGI. The CDR3 runs 13 residues. V was trimmed by 6 bases and J by 1 base, leaving 9 bases between them.

V is TRBV5-6 and J is TRBJ1-5; the D gene is possibly TRBD1 (6 bases). Germline V gene lookup returns CDR1 SGHDT and CDR2 YYEEEE. The CDR3 covers 13 residues. Trimming removed 5 bases at V and 6 bases at J, with 12 bases between. The CDR3 nucleotides read TGTGCCAGCAGTCAGTGGGGGGCTCAGCCCCAGCATTTT. Translating it yields CASSQWGAQPQHF.

V and J are TRBV3-1 and TRBJ2-7; TRBD1 or TRBD2 may be the D gene (5 bases each). This CDR3 region has 16 residues. Trimming pared 0 bases from V and 2 bases from J, leaving 14 bases between. The V gene's germline CDR1 is LGHDT and CDR2 YNNKEL (reference sequence). The CDR3 bases are TGTGCCAGCAGCCAAGATAGAGGGACGTTGGCCTACGAGCAGTACTTC. Translated: CASSQDRGTLAYEQYF.